Below, one T cell receptor (beta chain) is given with its context. The antigen is undetermined. The CDR3 is 13 residues long. Deletions cut 3 bases from V and 3 bases from J, with 7 bases between. Germline CDR1 and CDR2: SGHDT and YYEEEE. This record comes from a study of beta chain features in type 1 diabetes. Study-wide results and caveats: Moderate but significant shortening of TCRB CDR3s was recorded in all four CD4+ subsets from Type 1 diabetes patients.

Reverse transcription of all isolated RNA meant that expressed TCRB transcripts were sequenced. Using immunoSEQ multiplex PCR, the repertoire was profiled, and TCRdb retains in-frame clones only, with some absent. Among hundreds of thousands of clones, about an eighth were seen once, and the ten largest hold just under 0.04%. The sequenced sample was naive CD4+ T cells from blood. The sequence derives from a man aged 18 to 29 with type 1 diabetes. The gene calls are TRBV5-6 and TRBJ2-1; TRBD1 is a possible D gene (5 bases). DNA of the CDR3: TGTGCCAGCAGCTATGACAGCTACAATGAGCAGTTCTTC. Translating it yields CASSYDSYNEQFF.